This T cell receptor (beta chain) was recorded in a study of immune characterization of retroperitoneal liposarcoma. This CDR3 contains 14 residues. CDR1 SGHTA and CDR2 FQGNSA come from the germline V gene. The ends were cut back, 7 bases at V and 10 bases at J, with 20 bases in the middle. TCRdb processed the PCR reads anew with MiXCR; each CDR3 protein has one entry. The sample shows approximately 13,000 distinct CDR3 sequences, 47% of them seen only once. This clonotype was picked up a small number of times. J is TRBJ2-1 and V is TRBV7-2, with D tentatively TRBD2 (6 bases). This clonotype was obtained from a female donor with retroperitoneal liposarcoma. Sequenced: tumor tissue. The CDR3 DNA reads TGTGCCAGCAACCCCGGGGGTGTGACCTACGAGCAGTTCTTC. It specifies CASNPGGVTYEQFF.